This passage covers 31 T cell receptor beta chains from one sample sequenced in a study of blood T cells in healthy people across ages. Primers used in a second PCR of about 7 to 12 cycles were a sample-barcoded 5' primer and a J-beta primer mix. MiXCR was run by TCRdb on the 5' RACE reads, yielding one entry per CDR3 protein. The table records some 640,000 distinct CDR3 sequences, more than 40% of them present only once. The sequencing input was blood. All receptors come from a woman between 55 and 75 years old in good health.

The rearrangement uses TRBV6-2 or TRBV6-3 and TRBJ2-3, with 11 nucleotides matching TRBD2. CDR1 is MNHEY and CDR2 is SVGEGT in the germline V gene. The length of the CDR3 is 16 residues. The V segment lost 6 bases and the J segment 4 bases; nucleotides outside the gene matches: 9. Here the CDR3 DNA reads TGTGCCAGCAGACCGAGACTAGCGGGAAAGGCAGATACGCAGTATTTT. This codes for CASRPRLAGKADTQYF.

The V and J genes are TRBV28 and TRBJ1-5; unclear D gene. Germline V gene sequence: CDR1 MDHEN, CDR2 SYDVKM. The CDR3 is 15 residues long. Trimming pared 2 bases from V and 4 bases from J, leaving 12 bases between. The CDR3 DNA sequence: TGTGCCAGCAGTTTAGGGGTTCGGGGAAATCAGCCCCAGCATTTT. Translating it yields CASSLGVRGNQPQHF.

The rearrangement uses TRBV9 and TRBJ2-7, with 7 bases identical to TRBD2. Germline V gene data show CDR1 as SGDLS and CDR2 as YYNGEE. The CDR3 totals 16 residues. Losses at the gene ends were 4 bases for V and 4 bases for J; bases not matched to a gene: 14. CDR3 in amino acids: CASSTSGGRASYEQYF. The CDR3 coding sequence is TGTGCCAGCAGCACCAGTGGAGGGAGGGCCTCTTACGAGCAGTACTTC.

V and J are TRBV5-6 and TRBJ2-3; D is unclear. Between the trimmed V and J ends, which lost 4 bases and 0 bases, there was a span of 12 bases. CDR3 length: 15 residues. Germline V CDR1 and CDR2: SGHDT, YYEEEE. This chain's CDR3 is CASSTTLSSTDTQYF. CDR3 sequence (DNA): TGTGCCAGCAGCACGACTCTGTCTAGCACAGATACGCAGTATTTT.

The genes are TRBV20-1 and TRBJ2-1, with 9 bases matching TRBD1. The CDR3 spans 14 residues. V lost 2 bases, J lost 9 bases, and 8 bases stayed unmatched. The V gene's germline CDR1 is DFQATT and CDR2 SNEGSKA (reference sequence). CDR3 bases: TGCAGTGCTAGATCAGGGACAGGGTTTGTTGAGCAGTTCTTC. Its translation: CSARSGTGFVEQFF.

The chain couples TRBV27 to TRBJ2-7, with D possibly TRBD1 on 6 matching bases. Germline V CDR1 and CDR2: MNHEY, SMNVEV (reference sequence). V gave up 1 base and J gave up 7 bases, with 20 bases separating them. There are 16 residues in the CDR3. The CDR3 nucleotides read TGTGCCAGCAGTTTATACGGGACAAGCTCCTACAATGAGCAGTACTTC. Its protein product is CASSLYGTSSYNEQYF.

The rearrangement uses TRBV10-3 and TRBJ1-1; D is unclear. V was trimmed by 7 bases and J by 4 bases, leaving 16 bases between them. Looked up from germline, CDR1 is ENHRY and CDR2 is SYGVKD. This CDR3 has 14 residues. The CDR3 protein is CAIKVEQGFTEAFF. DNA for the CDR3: TGTGCCATCAAAGTCGAGCAAGGGTTCACTGAAGCTTTCTTT.

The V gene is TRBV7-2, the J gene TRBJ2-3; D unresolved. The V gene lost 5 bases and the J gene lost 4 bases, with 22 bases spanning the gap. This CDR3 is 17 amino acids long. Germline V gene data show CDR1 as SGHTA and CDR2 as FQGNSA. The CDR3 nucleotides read TGTGCCAGCAGCCTATCAGGCGGCGGAACTATCTCAGATACGCAGTATTTT. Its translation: CASSLSGGGTISDTQYF.

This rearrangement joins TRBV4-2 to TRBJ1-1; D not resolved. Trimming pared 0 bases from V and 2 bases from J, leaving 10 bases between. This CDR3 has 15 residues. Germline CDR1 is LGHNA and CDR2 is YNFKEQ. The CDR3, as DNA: TGTGCCAGCAGCCAAGATCCGGGCAGAAACACTGAAGCTTTCTTT. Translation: CASSQDPGRNTEAFF.

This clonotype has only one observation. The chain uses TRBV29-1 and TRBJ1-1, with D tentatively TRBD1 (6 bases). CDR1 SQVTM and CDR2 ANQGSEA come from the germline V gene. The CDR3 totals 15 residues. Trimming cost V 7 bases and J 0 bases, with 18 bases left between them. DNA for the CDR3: TGCAGCGGTGTGCGGGGGGCTTCACTGAACACTGAAGCTTTCTTT. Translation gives CSGVRGASLNTEAFF.

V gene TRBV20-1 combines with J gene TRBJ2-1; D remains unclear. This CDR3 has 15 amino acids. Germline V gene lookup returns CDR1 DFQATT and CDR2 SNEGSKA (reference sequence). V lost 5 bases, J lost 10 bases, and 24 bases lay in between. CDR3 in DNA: TGCAGTGCTTCTGCCTACGAACAAAGCGCAGGAGAGCAGTTCTTC. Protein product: CSASAYEQSAGEQFF.

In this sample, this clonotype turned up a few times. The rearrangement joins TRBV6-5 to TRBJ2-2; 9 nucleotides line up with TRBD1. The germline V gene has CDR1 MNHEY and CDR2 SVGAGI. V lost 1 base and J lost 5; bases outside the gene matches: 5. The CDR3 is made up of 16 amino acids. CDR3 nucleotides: TGTGCCAGCAGTTACTACGGGACAGGGCCAACCGGGGAGCTGTTTTTT. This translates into CASSYYGTGPTGELFF.

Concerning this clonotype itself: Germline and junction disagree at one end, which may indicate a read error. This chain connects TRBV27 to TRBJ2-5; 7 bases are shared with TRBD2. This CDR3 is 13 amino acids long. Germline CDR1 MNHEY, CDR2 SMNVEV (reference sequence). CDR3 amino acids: CASSVSGRKEQYF. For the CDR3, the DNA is TGTGCCAGCAGTGTATCCGGGAGGAAAGAGCAGTACTTC.

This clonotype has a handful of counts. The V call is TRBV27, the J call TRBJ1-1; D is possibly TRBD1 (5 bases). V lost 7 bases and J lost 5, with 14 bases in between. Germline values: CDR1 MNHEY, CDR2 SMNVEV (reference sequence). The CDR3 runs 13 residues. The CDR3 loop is CASKLSRVTEAFF. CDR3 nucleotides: TGTGCCAGCAAACTTTCCAGGGTAACTGAAGCTTTCTTT.

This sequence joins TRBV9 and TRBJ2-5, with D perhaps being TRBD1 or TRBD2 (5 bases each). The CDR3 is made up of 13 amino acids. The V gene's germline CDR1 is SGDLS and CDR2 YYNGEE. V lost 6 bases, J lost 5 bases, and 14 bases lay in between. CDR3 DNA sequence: TGTGCCAGCACCCCCGGGGCTCCTGAGACCCAGTACTTC. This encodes CASTPGAPETQYF. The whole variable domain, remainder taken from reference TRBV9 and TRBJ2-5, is DSGVTQTPKHLITATGQRVTLRCSPRSGDLSVYWYQQSLDQGLQFLIQYYNGEERAKGNILERFSAQQFPDLHSELNLSSLELGDSALYFCASTPGAPETQYFGPGTRLLVL.

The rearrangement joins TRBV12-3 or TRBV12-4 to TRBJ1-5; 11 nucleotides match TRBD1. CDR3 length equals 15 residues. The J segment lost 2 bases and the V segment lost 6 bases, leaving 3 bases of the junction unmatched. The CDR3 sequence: CASRWTGGGNQPQHF. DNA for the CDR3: TGTGCCAGCAGATGGACAGGGGGCGGCAATCAGCCCCAGCATTTT.

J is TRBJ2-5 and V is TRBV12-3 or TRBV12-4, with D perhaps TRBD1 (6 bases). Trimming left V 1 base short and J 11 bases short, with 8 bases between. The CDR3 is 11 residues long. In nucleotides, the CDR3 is TGTGCCAGCAGTTTAGGGACAGAGCAGTACTTC. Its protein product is CASSLGTEQYF.

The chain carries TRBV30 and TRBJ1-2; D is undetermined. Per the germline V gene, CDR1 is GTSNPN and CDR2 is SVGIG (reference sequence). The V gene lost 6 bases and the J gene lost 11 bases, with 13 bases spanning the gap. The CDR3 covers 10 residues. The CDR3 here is CACGQIRYTF. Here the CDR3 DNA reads TGTGCCTGTGGCCAGATCAGATACACCTTC.

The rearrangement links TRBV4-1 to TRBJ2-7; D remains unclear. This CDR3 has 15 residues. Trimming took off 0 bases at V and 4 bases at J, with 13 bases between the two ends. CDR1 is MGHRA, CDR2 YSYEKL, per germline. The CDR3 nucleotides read TGCGCCAGCAGCCAAGATCTTGGTTTTCTATACGAGCAGTACTTC. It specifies CASSQDLGFLYEQYF.

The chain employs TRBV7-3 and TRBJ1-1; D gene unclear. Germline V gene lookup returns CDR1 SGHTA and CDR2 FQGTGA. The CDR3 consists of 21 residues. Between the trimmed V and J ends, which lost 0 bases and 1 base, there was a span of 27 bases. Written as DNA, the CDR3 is TGTGCCAGCAGCTTAACCCTATTTCCGACGGAAGAATACCACCAGAACACTGAAGCTTTCTTT. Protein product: CASSLTLFPTEEYHQNTEAFF. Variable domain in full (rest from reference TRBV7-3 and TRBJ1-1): GAGVSQTPSNKVTEKGKYVELRCDPISGHTALYWYRQSLGQGPEFLIYFQGTGAADDSGLPNDRFFAVRPEGSVSTLKIQRTERGDSAVYLCASSLTLFPTEEYHQNTEAFFGQGTRLTVV.

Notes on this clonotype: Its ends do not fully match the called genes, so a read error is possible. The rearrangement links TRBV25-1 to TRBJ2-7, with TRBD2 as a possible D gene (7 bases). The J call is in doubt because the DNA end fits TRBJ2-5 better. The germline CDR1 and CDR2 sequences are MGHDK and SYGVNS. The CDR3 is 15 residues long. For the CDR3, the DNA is TGCGCCAGCAGTGAATATGCAAGGGGGGGAGAGACCCAGTACTTC. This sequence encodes CASSEYARGGETQYF.

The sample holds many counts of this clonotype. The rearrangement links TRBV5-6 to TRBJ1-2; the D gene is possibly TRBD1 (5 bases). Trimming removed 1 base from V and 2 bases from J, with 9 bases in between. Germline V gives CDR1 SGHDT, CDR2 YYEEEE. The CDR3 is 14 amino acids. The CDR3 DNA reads TGTGCCAGCAGCTTGAAGGGACCCAACTATGGCTACACCTTC. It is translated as CASSLKGPNYGYTF.

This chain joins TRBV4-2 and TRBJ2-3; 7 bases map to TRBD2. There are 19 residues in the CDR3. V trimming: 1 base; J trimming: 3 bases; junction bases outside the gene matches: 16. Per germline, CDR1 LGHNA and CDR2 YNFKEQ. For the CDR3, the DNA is TGTGCCAGCAGCCAAGGAGGCCCTGCTGGCGGGAGTTATACAGATACGCAGTATTTT. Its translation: CASSQGGPAGGSYTDTQYF.

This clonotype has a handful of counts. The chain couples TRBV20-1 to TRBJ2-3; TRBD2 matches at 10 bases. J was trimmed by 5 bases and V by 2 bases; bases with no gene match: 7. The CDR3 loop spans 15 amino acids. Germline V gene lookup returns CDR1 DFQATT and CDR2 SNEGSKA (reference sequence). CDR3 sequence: CSARNSGRSGDTQYF. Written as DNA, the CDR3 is TGCAGTGCTAGAAATAGCGGGAGGTCGGGAGATACGCAGTATTTT.

The CDR3 reads CASRGGGTASGYTF. CDR3 in DNA: TGTGCCAGCAGAGGGGGAGGGACAGCGTCTGGCTACACCTTC. The genes are TRBV6-2 or TRBV6-3 and TRBJ1-2; 7 bases are a match to TRBD1. This CDR3 comprises 14 residues. Trimming removed 6 bases from V and 7 bases from J; junction bases left unmatched: 11. Per the germline V gene, CDR1 is MNHEY and CDR2 is SVGEGT.

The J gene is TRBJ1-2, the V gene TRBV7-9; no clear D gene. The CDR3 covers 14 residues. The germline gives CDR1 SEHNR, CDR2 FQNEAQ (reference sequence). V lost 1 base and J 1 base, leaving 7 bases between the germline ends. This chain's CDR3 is CASSLGQNNYGYTF. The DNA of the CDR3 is TGTGCCAGCAGCTTAGGGCAGAATAACTATGGCTACACCTTC.

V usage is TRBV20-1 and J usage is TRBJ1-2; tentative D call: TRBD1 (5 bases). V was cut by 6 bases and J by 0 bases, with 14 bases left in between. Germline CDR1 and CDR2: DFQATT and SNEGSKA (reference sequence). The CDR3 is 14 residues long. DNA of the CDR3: TGCAGTGCCCATATGCGGGGACCTAACTATGGCTACACCTTC. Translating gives CSAHMRGPNYGYTF.

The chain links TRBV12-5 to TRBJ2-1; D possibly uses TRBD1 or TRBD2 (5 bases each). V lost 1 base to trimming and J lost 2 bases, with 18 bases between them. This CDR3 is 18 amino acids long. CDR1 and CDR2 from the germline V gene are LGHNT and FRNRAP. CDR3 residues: CASGLGHQGEGTYNEQFF. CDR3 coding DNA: TGTGCTAGTGGTTTGGGCCATCAGGGAGAGGGTACCTACAATGAGCAGTTCTTC.

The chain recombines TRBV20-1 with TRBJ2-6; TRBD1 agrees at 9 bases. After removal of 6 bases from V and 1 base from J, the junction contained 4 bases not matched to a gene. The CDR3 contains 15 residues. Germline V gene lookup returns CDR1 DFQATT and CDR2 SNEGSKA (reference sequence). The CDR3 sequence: CSATGQGSGANVLTF. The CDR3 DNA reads TGCAGTGCAACGGGACAGGGTTCTGGGGCCAACGTCCTGACTTTC.

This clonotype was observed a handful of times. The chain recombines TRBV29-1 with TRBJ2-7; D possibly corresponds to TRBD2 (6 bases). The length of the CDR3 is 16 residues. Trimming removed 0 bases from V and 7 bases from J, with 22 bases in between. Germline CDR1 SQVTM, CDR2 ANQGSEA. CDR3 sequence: CSVEEFPQRRGNEQYF. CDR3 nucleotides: TGCAGCGTTGAAGAGTTCCCCCAGCGGAGGGGCAATGAGCAGTACTTC.

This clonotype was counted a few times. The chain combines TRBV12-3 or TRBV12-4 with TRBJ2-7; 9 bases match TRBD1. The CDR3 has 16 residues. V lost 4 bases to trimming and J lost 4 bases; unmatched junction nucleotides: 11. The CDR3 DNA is TGTGCCAGCAGTTCTTTCGGGGACAGGGCCTTTTACGAGCAGTACTTC. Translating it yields CASSSFGDRAFYEQYF.